This T cell receptor (beta chain) is from a study of CD8 T cells in Susac syndrome. The RNA, about 0.45 to 1 ug, was put through reverse transcription using random hexamers. A multiplex approach, immunoSEQ multiplex PCR, amplified TCR beta CDR3 across 54 Vbeta and 13 Jbeta. MiXCR, run by TCRdb on the immunoSEQ multiplex PCR reads, gives a single entry per CDR3 protein. Of roughly 80,000 distinct CDR3 sequences in the sample, around 94% were seen once. Germline V gene sequence: CDR1 MNHEY, CDR2 SMNVEV (reference sequence). The CDR3 is 13 amino acids. The V end was cut by 6 bases, the J end by 0 bases, with 8 bases between. Sequencing of TCR beta was performed on blood CD8+ and CD4+ T cells. The control participants were healthy donors, and these controls were matched with respect to both age and sex. Negative isolation yielded the CD8+ and CD4+ T cells, while FACS enriched the TEMRA cells.

The TCR was taken from a human donor in good health. The sample taken for sequencing was CD8+ T cells from PBMCs. The chain is built from TRBV27 and TRBJ1-1; D is unclear. CDR3 DNA sequence: TGTGCCAGCAGGGTTTTCATGAACACTGAAGCTTTCTTT. It is translated as CASRVFMNTEAFF.